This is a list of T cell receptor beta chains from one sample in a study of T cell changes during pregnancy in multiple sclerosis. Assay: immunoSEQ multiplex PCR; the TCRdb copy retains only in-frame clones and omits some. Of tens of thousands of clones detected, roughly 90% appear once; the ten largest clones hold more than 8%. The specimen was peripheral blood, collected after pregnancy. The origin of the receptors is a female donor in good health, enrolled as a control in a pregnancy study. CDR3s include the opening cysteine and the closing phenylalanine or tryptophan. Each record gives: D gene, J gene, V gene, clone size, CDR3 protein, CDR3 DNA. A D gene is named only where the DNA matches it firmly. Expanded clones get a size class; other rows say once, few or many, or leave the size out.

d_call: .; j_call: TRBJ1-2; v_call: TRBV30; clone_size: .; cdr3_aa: CAWSATGTPNYGYTF; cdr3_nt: TGTGCCTGGAGTGCGACAGGAACTCCTAACTATGGCTACACCTTC
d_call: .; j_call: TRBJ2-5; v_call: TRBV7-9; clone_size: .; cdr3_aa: CASSRVSQETQYF; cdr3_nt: TGTGCCAGCAGCCGGGTTTCCCAAGAGACCCAGTACTTC
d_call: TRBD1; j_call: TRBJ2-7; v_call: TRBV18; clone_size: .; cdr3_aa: CASSPDRGLYEQYF; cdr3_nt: TGTGCCAGCTCACCGGACAGGGGGCTGTACGAGCAGTACTTC
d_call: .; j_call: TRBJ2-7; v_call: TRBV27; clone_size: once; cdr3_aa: CASRTGSYEQYF; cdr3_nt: TGTGCCAGCAGAACAGGGTCCTACGAGCAGTACTTC
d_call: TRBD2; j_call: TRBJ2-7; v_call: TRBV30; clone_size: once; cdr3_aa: CAWSPTSGGPSEQYF; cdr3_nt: TGTGCCTGGAGCCCGACTAGCGGGGGGCCGAGCGAGCAGTACTTC
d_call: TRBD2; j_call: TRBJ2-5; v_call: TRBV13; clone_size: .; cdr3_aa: CASSLLGGSQETQYF; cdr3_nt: TGTGCCAGCAGCTTGCTGGGAGGGTCCCAAGAGACCCAGTACTTC
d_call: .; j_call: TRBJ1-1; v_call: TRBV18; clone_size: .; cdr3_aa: CASSPPEGEAFF; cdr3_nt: TGTGCCAGCTCACCCCCAGAGGGAGAAGCTTTCTTT
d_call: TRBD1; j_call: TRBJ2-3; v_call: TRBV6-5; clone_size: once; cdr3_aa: CASSFYRGGGTQYF; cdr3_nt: TGTGCCAGCAGTTTCTACAGGGGCGGTGGTACGCAGTATTTT
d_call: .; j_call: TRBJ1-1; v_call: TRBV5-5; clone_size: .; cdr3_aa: CASSLAGRASTTEAFF; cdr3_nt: TGTGCCAGCAGCTTGGCCGGCAGGGCGTCGACCACTGAAGCTTTCTTT
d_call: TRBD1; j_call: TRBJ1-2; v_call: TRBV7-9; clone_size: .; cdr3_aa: CASSLSGTELVYGYTF; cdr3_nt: TGTGCCAGCAGCTTATCCGGGACAGAACTCGTCTATGGCTACACCTTC
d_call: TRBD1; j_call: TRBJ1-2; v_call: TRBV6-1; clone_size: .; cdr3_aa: CATTGDAGNYGYTF; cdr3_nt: TGTGCCACCACAGGGGACGCAGGAAACTATGGCTACACCTTC
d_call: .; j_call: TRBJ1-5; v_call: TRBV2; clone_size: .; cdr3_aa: CASSEASGAGQPQHF; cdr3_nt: TGTGCCAGCAGTGAAGCCTCAGGGGCCGGGCAGCCCCAGCATTTT
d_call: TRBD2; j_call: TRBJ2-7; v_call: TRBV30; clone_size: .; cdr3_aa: CAWSRGGSYEQYF; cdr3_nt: TGTGCCTGGAGTCGGGGGGGATCCTACGAGCAGTACTTC
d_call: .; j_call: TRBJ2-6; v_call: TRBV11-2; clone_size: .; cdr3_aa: CASSPSGANVLTF; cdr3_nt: TGTGCCAGCAGCCCGTCTGGGGCCAACGTCCTGACTTTC
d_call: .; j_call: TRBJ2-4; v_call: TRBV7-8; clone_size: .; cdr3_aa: CASSLAVGGTHNLAKNIQYF; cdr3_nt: TGTGCCAGCAGCTTAGCGGTTGGAGGAACCCACAACTTAGCCAAAAACATTCAGTACTTC
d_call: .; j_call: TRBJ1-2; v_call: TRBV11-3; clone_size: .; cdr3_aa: CASSSSTGYGYTF; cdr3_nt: TGTGCCAGCAGCTCATCCACAGGGTATGGCTACACCTTC
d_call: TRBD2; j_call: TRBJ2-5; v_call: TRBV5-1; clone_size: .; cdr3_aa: CASSKGTSFETQYF; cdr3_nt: TGCGCCAGCAGCAAAGGGACTAGCTTCGAGACCCAGTACTTC
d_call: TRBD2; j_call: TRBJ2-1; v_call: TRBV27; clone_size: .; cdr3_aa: CASSRTGTSGRAWNEQFF; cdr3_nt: TGTGCCAGCAGCCGGACCGGGACTAGCGGGAGGGCCTGGAATGAGCAGTTCTTC
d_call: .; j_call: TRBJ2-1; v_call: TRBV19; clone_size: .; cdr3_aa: CASSSIYEQFF; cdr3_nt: TGTGCCAGTAGTTCTATCTATGAGCAGTTCTTC
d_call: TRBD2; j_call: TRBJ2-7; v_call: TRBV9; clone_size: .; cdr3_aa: CASSVAASGVYEQYF; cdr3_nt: TGTGCCAGCAGCGTAGCGGCTAGCGGAGTCTACGAGCAGTACTTC
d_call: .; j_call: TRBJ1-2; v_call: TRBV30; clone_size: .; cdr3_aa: CAWPRGGSGYTF; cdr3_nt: TGTGCCTGGCCGAGGGGGGGCTCTGGCTACACCTTC
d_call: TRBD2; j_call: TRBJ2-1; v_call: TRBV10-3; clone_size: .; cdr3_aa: CAISESSTSGNNEQFF; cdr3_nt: TGTGCCATCAGTGAGTCAAGCACTAGCGGAAACAATGAGCAGTTCTTC
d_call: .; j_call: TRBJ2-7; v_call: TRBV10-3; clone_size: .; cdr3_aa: CAISESQDRYEQYF; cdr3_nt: TGTGCCATCAGTGAGTCACAGGACCGCTACGAGCAGTACTTC
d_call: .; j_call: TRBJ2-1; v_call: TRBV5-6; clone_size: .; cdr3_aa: CASSLRLIDNEQFF; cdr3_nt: TGTGCCAGCAGCTTGCGACTAATCGACAATGAGCAGTTCTTC
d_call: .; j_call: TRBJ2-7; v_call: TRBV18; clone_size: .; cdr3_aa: CASSSLLLRSDEQYF; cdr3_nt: TGTGCCAGCTCATCCCTACTCCTGAGGTCGGACGAGCAGTACTTC
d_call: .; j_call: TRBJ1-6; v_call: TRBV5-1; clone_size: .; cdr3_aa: CASSLDAGSYNSPLHF; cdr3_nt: TGCGCCAGCAGCTTGGACGCGGGATCCTATAATTCACCCCTCCACTTT
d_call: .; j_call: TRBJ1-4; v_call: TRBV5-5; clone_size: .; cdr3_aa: CASSLIGTNEKLFF; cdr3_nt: TGTGCCAGCAGCTTGATCGGGACTAATGAAAAACTGTTTTTT
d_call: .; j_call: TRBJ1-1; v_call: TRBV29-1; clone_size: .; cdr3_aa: CSVEGPGWEGTEAFF; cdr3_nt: TGCAGCGTTGAAGGCCCGGGATGGGAAGGCACTGAAGCTTTCTTT
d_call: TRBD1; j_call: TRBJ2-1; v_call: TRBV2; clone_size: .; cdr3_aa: CASSAGTGLGQFF; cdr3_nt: TGTGCCAGCAGCGCCGGGACAGGGTTGGGGCAGTTCTTC
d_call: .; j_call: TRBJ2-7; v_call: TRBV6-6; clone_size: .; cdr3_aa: CASSWRGYEQYF; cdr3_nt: TGTGCCAGCAGTTGGAGGGGATACGAGCAGTACTTC
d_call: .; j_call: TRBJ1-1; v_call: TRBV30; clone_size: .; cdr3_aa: CAWSVARLTEAFF; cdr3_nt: TGTGCCTGGAGTGTTGCCAGGCTCACTGAAGCTTTCTTT
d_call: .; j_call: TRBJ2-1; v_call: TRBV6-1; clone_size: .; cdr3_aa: CASSQDWGSYNEQFF; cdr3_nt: TGTGCCAGCAGTCAGGACTGGGGCTCCTACAATGAGCAGTTCTTC
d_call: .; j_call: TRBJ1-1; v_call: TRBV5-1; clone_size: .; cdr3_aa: CASSPLTANTEAFF; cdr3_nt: TGCGCCAGCAGCCCGTTGACAGCGAACACTGAAGCTTTCTTT
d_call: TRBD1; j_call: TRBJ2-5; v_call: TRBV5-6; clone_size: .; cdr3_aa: CASSLAGQGEETQYF; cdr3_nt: TGTGCCAGCAGCTTGGCCGGACAGGGGGAAGAGACCCAGTACTTC
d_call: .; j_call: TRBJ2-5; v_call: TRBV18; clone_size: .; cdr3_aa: CASSANSGPGYF; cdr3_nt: TGTGCCAGCTCAGCAAACTCAGGGCCGGGGTACTTC
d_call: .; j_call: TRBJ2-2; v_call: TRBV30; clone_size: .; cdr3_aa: CAWSVLGWVAGAVSDTGELFF; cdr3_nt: TGTGCCTGGAGTGTACTCGGGTGGGTGGCGGGGGCCGTGTCGGACACCGGGGAGCTGTTTTTT
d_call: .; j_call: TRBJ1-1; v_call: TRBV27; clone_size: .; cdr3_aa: CASSHTGLYTEAFF; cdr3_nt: TGTGCCAGCAGTCATACAGGGCTGTACACTGAAGCTTTCTTT
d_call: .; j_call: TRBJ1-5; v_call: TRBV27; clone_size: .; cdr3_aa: CASSMGQFNQPQHF; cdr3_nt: TGTGCCAGCAGTATGGGGCAGTTCAATCAGCCCCAGCATTTT
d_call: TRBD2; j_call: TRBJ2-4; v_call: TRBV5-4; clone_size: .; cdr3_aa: CASSSPASGLAKNIQYF; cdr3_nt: TGTGCCAGCAGCTCCCCGGCTAGCGGACTAGCCAAAAACATTCAGTACTTC
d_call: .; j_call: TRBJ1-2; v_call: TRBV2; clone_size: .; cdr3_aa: CASSDDGQLNYGYTF; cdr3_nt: TGTGCCAGCAGTGACGATGGACAGCTAAACTATGGCTACACCTTC
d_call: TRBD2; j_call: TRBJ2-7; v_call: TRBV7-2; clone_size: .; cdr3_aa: CASTTLAGANYEQYF; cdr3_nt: TGTGCCAGCACCACACTAGCGGGGGCGAACTACGAGCAGTACTTC
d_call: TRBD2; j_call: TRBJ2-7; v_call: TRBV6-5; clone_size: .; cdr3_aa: CASSSPLADLSYEQYF; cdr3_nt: TGTGCCAGCAGTTCGCCACTAGCGGACCTCTCCTACGAGCAGTACTTC
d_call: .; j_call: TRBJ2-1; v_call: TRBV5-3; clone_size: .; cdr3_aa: CARSLRGDYNEQFF; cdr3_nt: TGTGCCAGAAGCTTGCGCGGAGACTACAATGAGCAGTTCTTC
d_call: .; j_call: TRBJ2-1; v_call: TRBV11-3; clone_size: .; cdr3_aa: CASSLEEAGANEQFF; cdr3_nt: TGTGCCAGCAGCTTAGAGGAGGCGGGGGCAAATGAGCAGTTCTTC
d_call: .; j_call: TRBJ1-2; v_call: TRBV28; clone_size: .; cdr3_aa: CASSPPQANYGYTF; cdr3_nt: TGTGCCAGCAGTCCGCCCCAGGCTAACTATGGCTACACCTTC
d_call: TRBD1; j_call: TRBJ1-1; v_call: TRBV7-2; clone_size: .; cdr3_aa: CASSLTGDTEAFF; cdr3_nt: TGTGCCAGCAGCCTTACAGGGGACACTGAAGCTTTCTTT
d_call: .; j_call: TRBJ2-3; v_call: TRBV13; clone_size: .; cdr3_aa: CASSPSGPVDTQYF; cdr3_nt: TGTGCCAGCAGCCCCAGCGGGCCCGTAGATACGCAGTATTTT
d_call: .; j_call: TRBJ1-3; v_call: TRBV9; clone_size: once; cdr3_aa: CASSSQGAASGNTIYF; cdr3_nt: TGTGCCAGCAGCTCCCAAGGAGCAGCCTCTGGAAACACCATATATTTT
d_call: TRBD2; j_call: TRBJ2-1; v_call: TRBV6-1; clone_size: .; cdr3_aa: CASSALTSGGYNEQFF; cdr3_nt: TGTGCCAGCAGTGCCTTAACTAGCGGGGGTTACAATGAGCAGTTCTTC
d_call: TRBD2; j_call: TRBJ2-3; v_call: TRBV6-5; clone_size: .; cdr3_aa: CASSYLAGGIADTQYF; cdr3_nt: TGTGCCAGCAGTTACCTAGCGGGGGGGATCGCAGATACGCAGTATTTT
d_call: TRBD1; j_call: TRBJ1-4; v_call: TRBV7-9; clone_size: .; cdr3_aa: CASSENRGLDFEKLFF; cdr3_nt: TGTGCCAGCAGCGAGAACAGGGGGCTAGACTTTGAAAAACTGTTTTTT
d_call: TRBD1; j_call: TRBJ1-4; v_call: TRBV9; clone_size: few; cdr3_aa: CASSATTGGNEKLFF; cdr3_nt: TGTGCCAGCAGCGCCACGACAGGGGGGAATGAAAAACTGTTTTTT
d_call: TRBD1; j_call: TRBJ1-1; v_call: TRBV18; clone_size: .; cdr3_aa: CASSLLDRGGEAEAFF; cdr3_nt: TGTGCCAGCTCACTTTTGGACAGGGGAGGGGAGGCTGAAGCTTTCTTT
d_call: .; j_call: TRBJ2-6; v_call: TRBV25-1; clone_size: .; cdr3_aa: CASTRAGANVLTF; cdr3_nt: TGTGCCAGCACCAGGGCTGGGGCCAACGTCCTGACTTTC
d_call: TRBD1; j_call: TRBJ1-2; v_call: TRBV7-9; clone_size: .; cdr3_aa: CASSFDRGGGYTF; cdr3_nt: TGTGCCAGCAGCTTCGACAGGGGGGGTGGCTACACCTTC
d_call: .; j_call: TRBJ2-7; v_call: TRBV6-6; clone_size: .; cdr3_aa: CASSYSGAYEQYF; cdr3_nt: TGTGCCAGCAGTTACTCCGGAGCGTACGAGCAGTACTTC
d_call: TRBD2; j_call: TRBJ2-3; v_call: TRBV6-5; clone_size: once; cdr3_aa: CASSASGRSTDTQYF; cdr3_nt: TGTGCCAGCAGCGCTAGCGGGAGGAGCACAGATACGCAGTATTTT